This paragraph covers one T cell receptor (beta chain) sequence. Its antigen is not identified. This entry is derived from a study of T cell responses to AZD1222 COVID-19 vaccine. Notes on the study in general: Donors were largely white British and mainly female; clonal diversity was possibly underestimated. Unmutated variant regions reportedly attract nearly half of all spike-specific TCRs. Compared with day 0, the breadth and depth of the Spike-specific TCR repertoire rose significantly after two doses of AZD1222. Only six or seven AZD1222 recipients tested seropositive at baseline.

Sequenced by immunoSEQ multiplex PCR; TCRdb stores in-frame clones only, minus some. The data show roughly 95,000 clones, around nine tenths seen once. Sequenced material: peripheral blood, taken on day 0 of AZD1222 vaccination. The sequence was obtained from an adult in good health.

The CDR3: CASIQLAGSSYNEQFF. The CDR3 DNA is TGTGCCAGCATTCAACTAGCGGGTAGCTCCTACAATGAGCAGTTCTTC. This chain connects TRBV28 to TRBJ2-1; 9 nucleotides align to TRBD2. Germline trimming cut 7 bases from V and 0 bases from J; bases unmatched to any gene: 7. Germline V gene sequence: CDR1 MDHEN, CDR2 SYDVKM. This CDR3 is built from 16 residues.